The following is a TCR beta chain sequence with its context. RNA, at roughly 0.45 to 1 ug, was reverse transcribed with random hexamers. TCRdb passed the immunoSEQ multiplex PCR reads through MiXCR, listing each CDR3 protein once. This sample has 100,000 to 150,000 distinct CDR3 sequences, with roughly 80% found just once. These data are taken from a study of CD8 T cells in Susac syndrome. The CDR3 consists of 13 residues. The ends were cut back, 4 bases at V and 4 bases at J, with 10 bases in the middle. The germline V gene has CDR1 LNHNV and CDR2 YYDKDF (reference sequence). The chain uses TRBV15 and TRBJ1-1, with D hard to call. Sequencing input: CD8+ T cells from PBMCs. The sequence came from a human donor with multiple sclerosis. The CDR3 is CATSIGPGTEAFF. CDR3 sequence (DNA): TGTGCCACCAGCATAGGACCGGGCACTGAAGCTTTCTTT.